This note documents a single T cell receptor (beta chain) sequence. Its specificity is unknown. This entry is derived from a study of radiation and T cells in renal cell carcinoma. At the level of the study: Nephrectomy followed 15 Gy stereotactic body radiation by 4 weeks.

Study results and limitations: From baseline, blood top tumor clonotypes peaked at 2 weeks post-radiation.

The CDR3 is 14 residues long. Germline V CDR1 and CDR2: SGHTA, FQGNSA. Trimming at V came to 3 bases and at J to 8 bases, leaving 8 bases not matched to a gene. Profiling relied on immunoSEQ multiplex PCR, and the TCRdb table lists in-frame clones only, not all of them. Among more than 95,000 clones listed, around 80% were seen once. Time point denoted: baseline pretreatment blood. Documented treatment: 15 Gy SBRT to primary tumor, nephrectomy 4 weeks later. Serial blood draws occurred at baseline and 2 and 4 weeks post-SBRT. The patient's renal cell carcinoma had clear cell pathology. The receptor was derived from a woman aged 55-69 years with renal cell carcinoma. This chain joins TRBV7-2 and TRBJ1-2; TRBD1 agrees at 8 bases. Sequenced here: blood, sampled from a patient whose treatment included radiotherapy and nephrectomy. Here the CDR3 DNA reads TGTGCCAGCAGCTTCGGACAGGGATTAAACGGCTACACCTTC. Translated, it gives CASSFGQGLNGYTF.